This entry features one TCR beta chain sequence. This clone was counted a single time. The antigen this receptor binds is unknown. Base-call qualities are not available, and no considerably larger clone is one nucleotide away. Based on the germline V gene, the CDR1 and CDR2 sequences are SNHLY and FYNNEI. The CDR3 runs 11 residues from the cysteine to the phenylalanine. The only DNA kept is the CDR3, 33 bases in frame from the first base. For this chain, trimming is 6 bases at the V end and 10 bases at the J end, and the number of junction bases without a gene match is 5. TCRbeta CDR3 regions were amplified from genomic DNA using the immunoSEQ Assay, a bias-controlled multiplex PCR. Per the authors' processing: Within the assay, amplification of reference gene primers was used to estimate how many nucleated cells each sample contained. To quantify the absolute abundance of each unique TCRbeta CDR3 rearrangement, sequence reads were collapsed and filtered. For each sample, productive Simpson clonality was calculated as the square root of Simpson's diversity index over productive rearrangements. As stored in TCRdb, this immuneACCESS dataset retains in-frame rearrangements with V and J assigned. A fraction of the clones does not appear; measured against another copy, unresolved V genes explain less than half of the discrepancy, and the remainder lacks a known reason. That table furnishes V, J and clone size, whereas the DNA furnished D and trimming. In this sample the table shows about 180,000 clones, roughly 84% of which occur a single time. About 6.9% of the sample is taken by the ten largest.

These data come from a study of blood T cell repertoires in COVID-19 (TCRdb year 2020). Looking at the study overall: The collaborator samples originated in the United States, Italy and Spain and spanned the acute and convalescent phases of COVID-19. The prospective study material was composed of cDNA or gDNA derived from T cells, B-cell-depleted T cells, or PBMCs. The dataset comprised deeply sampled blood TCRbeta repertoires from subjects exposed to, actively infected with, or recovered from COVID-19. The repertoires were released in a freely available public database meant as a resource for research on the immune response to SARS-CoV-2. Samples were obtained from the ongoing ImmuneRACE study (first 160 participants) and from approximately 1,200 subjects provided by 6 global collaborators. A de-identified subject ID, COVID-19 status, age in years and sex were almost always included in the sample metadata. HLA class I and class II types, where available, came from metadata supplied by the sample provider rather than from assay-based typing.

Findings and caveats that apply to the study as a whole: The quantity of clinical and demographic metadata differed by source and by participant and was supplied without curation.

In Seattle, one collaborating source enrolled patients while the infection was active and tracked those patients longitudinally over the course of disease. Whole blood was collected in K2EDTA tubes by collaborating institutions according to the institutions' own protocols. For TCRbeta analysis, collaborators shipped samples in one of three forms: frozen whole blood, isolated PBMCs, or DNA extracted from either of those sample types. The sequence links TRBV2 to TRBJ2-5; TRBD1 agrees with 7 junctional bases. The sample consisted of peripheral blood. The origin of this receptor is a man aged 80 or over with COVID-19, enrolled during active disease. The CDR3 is CASRTQGDQYF. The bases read TGTGCCAGCAGGACCCAGGGGGACCAGTACTTC.